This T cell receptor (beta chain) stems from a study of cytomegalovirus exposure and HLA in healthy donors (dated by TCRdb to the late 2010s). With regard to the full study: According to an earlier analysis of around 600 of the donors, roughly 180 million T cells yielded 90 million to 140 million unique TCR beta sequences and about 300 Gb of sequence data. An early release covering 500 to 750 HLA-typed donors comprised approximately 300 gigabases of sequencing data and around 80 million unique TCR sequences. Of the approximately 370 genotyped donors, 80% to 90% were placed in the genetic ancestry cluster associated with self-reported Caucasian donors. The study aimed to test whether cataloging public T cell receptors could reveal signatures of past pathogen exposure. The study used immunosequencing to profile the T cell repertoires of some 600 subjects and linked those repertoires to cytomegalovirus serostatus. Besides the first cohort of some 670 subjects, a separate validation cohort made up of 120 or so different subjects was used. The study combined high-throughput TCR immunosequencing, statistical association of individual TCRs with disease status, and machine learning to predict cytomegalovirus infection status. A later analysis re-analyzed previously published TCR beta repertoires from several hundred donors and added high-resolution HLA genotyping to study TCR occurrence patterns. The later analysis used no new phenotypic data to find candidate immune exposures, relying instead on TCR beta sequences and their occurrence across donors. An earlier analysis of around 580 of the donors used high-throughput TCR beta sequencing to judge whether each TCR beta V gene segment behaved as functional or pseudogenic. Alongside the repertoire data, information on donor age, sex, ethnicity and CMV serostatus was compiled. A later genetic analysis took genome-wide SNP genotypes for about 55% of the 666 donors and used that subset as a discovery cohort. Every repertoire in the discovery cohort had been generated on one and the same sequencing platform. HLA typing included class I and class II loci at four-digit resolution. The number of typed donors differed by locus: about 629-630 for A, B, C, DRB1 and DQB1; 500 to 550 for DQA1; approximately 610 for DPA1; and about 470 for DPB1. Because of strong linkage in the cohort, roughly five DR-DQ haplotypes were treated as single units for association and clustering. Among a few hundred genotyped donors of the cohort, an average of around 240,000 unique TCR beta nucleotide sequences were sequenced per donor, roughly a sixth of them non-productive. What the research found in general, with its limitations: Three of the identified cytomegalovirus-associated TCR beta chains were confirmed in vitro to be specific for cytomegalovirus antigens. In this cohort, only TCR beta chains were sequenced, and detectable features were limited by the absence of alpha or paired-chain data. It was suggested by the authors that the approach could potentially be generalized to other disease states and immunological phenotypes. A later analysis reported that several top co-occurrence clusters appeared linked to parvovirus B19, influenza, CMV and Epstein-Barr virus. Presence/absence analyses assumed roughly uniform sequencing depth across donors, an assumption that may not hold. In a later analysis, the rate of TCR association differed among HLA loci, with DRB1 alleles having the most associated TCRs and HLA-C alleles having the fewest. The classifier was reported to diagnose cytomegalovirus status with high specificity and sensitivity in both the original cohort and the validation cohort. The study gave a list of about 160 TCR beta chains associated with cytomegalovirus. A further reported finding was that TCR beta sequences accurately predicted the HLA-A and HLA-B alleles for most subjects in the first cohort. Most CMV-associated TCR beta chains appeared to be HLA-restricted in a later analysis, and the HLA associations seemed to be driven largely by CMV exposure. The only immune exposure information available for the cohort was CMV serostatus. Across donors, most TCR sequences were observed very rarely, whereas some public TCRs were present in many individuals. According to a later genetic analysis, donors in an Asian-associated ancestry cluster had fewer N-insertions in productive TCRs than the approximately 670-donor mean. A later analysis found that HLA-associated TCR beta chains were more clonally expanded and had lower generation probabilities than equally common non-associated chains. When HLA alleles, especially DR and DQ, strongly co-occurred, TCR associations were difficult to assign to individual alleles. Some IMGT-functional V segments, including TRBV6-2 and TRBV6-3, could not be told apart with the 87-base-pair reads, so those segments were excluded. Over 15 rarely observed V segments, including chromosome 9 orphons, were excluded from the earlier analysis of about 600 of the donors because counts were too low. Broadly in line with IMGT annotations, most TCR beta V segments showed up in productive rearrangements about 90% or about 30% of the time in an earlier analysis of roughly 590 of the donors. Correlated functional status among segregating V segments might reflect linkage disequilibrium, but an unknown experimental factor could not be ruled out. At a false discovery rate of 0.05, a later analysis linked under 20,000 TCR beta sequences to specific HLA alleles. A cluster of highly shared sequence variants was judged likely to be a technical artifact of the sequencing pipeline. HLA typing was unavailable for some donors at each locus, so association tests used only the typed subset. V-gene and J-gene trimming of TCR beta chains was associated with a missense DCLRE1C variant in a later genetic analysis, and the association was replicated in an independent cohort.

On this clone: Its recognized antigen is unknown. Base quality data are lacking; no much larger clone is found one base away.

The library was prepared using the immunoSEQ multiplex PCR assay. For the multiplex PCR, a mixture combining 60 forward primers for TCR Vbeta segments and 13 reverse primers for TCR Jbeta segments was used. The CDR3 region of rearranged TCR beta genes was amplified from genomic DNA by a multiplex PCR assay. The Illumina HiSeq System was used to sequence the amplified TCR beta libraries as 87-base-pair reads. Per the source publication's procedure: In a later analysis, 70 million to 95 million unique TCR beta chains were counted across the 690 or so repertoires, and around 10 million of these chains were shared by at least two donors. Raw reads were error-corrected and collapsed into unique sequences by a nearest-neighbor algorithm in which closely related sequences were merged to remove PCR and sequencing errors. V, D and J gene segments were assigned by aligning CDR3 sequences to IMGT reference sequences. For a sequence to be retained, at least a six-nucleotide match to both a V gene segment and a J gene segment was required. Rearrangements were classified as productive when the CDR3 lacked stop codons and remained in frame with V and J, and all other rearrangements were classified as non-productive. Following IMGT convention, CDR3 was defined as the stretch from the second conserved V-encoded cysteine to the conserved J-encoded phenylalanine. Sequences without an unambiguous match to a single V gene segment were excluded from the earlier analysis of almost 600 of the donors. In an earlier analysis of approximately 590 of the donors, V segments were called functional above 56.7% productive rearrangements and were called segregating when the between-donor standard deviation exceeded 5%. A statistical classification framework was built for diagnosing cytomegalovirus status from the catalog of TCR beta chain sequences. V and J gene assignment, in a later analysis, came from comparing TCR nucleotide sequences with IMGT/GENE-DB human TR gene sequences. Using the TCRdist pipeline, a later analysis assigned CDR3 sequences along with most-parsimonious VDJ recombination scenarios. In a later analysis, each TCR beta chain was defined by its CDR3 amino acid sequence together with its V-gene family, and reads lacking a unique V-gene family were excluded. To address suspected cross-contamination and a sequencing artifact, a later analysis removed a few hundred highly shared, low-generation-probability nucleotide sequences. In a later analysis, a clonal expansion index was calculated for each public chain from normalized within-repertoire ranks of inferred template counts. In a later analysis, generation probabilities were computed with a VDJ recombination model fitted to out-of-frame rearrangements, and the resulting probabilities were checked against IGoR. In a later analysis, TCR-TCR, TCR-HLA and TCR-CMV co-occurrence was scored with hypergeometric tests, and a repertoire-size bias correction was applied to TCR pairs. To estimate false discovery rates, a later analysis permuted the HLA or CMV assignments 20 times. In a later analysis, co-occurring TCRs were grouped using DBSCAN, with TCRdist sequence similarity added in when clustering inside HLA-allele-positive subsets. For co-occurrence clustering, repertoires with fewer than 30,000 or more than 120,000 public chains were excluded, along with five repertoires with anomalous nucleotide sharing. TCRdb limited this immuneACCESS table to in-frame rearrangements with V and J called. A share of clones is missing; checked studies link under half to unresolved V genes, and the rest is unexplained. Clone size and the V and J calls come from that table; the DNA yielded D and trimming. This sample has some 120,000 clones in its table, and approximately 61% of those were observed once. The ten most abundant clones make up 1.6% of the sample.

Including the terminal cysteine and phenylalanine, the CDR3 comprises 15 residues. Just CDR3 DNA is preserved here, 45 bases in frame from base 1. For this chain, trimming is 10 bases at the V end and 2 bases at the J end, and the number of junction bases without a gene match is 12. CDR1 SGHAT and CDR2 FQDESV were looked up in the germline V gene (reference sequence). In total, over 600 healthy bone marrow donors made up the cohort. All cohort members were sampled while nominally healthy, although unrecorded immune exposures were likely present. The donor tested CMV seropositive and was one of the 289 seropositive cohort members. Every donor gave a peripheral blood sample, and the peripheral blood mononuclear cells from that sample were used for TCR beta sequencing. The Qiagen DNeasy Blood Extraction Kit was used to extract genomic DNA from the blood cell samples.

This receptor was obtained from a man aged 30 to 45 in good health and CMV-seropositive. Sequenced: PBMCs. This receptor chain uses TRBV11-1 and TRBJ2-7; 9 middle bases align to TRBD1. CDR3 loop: CATSSGDRVPYEQYF. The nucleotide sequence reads TGTGCCACCTCAAGTGGGGACAGGGTCCCCTACGAGCAGTACTTC. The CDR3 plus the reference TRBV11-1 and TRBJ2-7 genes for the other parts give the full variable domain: EAEVAQSPRYKITEKSQAVAFWCDPISGHATLYWYRQILGQGPELLVQFQDESVVDDSQLPKDRFSAERLKGVDSTLKIQPAELGDSAMYLCATSSGDRVPYEQYFGPGTRLTVT.